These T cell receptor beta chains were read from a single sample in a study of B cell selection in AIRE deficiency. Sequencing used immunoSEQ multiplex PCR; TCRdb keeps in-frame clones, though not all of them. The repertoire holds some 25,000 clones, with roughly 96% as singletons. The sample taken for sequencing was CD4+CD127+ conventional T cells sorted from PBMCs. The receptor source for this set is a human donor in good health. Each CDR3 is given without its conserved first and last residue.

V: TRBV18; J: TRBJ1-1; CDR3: ASSTANGVEAF
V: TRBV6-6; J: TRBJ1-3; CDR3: ASSRGPGNTIY
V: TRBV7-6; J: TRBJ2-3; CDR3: ASSLAPPDTQY
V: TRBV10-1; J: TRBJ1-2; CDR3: ASQKIQGTYGYT
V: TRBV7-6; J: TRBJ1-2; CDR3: ASSFDRGGGYT
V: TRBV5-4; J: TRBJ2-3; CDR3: ASSPSGGRVTDTQY
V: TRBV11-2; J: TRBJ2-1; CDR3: ASSSIAGGYNEQF
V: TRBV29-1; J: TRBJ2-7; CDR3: SVESDSYEQY
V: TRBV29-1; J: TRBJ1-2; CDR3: SVEDTGHVNYGYT
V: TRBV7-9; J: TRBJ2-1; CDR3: ASSLEGVSYNEQF
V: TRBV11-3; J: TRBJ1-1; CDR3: ASSLDEGLAF
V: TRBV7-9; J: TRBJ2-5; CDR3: ASSHRWGGGEDQETQY
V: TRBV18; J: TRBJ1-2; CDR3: ASSLFPGQGYAGYT
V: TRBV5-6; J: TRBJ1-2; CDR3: ASSADRAVSYGYT
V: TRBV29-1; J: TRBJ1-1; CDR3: SASTGGRTEAF
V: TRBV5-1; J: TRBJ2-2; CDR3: ASSLLQGQGQNTGELF
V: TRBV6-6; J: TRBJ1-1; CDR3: ASGENTEAF
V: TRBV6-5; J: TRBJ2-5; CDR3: ASSYAGRQETQY
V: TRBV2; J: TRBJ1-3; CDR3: ASVRDRLSGNTIY
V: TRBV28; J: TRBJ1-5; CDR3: ASSRRTGGNQPQH
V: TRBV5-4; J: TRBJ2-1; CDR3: ASRGGLINEQF
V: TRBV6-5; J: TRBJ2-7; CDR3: ASSDGQGSYEQY
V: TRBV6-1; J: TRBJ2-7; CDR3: ASKEQGGKYEQY
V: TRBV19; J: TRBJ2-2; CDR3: ASRQGFGELF
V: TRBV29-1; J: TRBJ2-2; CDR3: SVEDRKREGSGELF
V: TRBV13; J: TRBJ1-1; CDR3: ASRETAVNTEAF
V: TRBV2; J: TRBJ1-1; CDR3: ASRGAQGAF
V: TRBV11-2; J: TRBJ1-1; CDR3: ASSLDRETEAF
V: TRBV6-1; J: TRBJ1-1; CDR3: ASSERWAIAF
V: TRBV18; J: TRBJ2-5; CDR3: ASSLEHNPQETQY
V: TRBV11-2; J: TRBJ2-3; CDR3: ASSLAWGHPGENTDTQY
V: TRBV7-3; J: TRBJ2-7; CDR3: ASSLGTGDIYEQY
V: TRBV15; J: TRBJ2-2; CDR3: ATSRDPRVAGGTGELF
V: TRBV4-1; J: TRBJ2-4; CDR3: ASSQGAETQNIQY
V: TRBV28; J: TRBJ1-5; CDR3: ASSSVSGQGHQPQH
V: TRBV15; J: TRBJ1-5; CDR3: ATSRQGFPDRGNQPQH
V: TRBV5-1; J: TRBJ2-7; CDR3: ASSLAGTNHYEQY
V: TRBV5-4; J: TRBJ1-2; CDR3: ASSQGQGYGYT
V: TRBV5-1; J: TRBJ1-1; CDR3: ASSLVGVTEAF
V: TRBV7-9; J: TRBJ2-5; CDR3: ASSLTGVLSAQY
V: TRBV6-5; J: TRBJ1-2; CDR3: ASSYGTGGGYGYT
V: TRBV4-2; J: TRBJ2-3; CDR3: ASSQGWDPRTDTQY
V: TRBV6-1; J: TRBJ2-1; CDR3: ASSGASVEQF
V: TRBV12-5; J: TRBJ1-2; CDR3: ASWRGLRYGYT
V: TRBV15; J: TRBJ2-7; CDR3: ATSRGDRTYEQY
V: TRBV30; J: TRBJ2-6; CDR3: AWSGGGSGANVLT
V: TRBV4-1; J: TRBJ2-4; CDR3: ASSQAPTGLDIQY
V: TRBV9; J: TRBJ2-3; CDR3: ASSSGRDTQY
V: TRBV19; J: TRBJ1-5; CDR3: ASSMVGADPEGQPQH
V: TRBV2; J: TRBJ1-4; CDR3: ASDANEKLF
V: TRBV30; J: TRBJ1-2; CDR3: AWSAGQGSPGYYGYT
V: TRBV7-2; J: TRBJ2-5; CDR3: ASSSRTSVGATQY
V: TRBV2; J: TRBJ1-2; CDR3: ASSANTGAP